This T cell receptor (beta chain) was captured by sequencing in a study of neoadjuvant anti-PD-1 for oral cavity cancer (dated by TCRdb to the early 2020s). For the wider study: Patients mostly received three to four biweekly doses of nivolumab at 3 mg/kg before curative-intent surgical resection. Patients who did not progress were given a fourth nivolumab dose at about day 43 and had definitive surgical resection on days 50-56. Patients with complete response, partial response or stable disease by RECIST 1.1 were defined as responders, whereas patients with progression were defined as non-responders. The parent correlative cohort included under 15 patients, with a 33% response rate.

Of note for this clone: There is no known antigen for this receptor. Base qualities are not provided; no much larger clone lies one nucleotide away.

For deep sequencing of PBMC libraries, mostly about 450 ng of input genomic DNA was used, and six replicates were run per sample. Following the manufacturer's instructions, the team built TCRbeta libraries using the immunoSEQ hsTCRbeta kit. The finished libraries were brought together in one pool at about 2.8 nM, which was then read using an Illumina NovaSeq 6000 S4 flow cell. As for the original processing: The immunoSEQ Analyzer was used for raw data preprocessing and quality control. The analysis was limited to productive rearrangements, and each clonotype was defined by a unique CDR3 amino acid sequence. Using the R package tcR, the researchers computed the Gini-Simpson index as their estimate of repertoire clonality. Gini indices were compared with Student's t test, and associations with tumor size change were assessed by Pearson correlation. What TCRdb holds here is the immuneACCESS table cut down to in-frame rearrangements. Part of the clones is not present; checked against another copy, under half of the missing clones reflect an unresolved V gene, and the others are unexplained. The DNA gave D and trimming, while V, J and clone size come from that table. Within this sample are around 6,900 clones, with 74% of them counted one time only. The ten largest clones represent approximately 3.4% of the sample.

Here is what the overall study found, with its caveats: Only three patients per response group were included in the TCR analyses, and larger cohorts for validation were called for by the authors. Within PBMCs, T cell clonality (Gini index) was significantly higher in non-responders than responders after neoadjuvant nivolumab. A higher pretreatment blood Treg/Th17 ratio correlated with both higher pretreatment blood TCRbeta clonality and lower post-treatment tumor TCRbeta clonality.

Reading the label with the study, this specimen's time point is: before neoadjuvant nivolumab. The patients had newly diagnosed stage II-IVA oral cavity squamous cell carcinoma and had not received any prior systemic or radiation treatment. The cohort consisted of patients with HPV-negative, locally advanced oral cavity squamous cell carcinoma. No culture maintenance or expansion was done, as the peripheral blood mononuclear cells went straight to analysis. The samples were drawn from a longitudinal correlative study tied to a single-arm phase II trial testing neoadjuvant nivolumab in oral cavity squamous cell carcinoma. Subject-matched pre- and post-treatment PBMCs and tumors from three responders and three non-responders were subjected to genomic DNA-based TCRbeta sequencing. Peripheral blood mononuclear cells were collected once before nivolumab treatment and again after treatment, at the time of surgery. The Maxwell RSC DNA from Cells kit was used to isolate genomic DNA from PBMCs.

The CDR3, from cysteine to phenylalanine, totals 16 residues. Only the CDR3 portion is preserved as DNA: 48 bases, with reading frame beginning at the first base. V trim: 0 bases; J trim: 1 base; unmatched bases: 3. The germline V gene provides CDR1 MRHNA and CDR2 SNTAGT. This TCR was sampled from a person aged 35-80 years with oral cavity squamous cell carcinoma. The receptor chain draws on TRBV6-4 and TRBJ2-3, and TRBD2 matches 8 of the central bases. The source was PBMCs, collected before nivolumab (anti-PD-1) treatment. The DNA sequence is as follows: TGTGCCAGCAGTGACTCAACTAGCGGAGGCACAGATACGCAGTATTTT. It translates as CASSDSTSGGTDTQYF.